The 27 T cell receptor beta chains listed next were all sequenced from one sample in a study of Ad26.COV2.S vaccination and SARS-CoV-2 variants. The treatment here: about 20 received Ad26.COV2.S at low or high dose, single or two shots; roughly 5 received placebo; per-sample allocation not given. Samples were taken on day 63 after the first vaccine or placebo injection. Sequenced by immunoSEQ multiplex PCR; TCRdb stores in-frame clones only, minus some. Of more than 350,000 clones in the sample, roughly 90% were seen once. The input for sequencing was peripheral blood, taken in a trial of Ad26.COV2.S vaccine versus placebo. These receptors were obtained from a person between 18 and 59 years old who received the Ad26.COV2.S COVID-19 vaccine or a placebo.

This clone was seen only once. This chain uses TRBV7-2 with TRBJ2-7, with a possible D match to TRBD2 (6 bases). Germline CDR1 is SGHTA and CDR2 is FQGNSA. This CDR3 comprises 14 residues. V was shortened by 5 bases and J by 0 bases, with 11 bases between the two germline ends. CDR3 in amino acids: CASSRRDFSYEQYF. CDR3 DNA: TGTGCCAGCAGCCGGCGGGACTTCTCCTACGAGCAGTACTTC.

Details on this clone: This same CDR3 is encoded by further DNA sequences in the sample. This chain uses TRBV7-6 with TRBJ2-5, with a tentative D call TRBD1 (6 bases). The germline V and J ends were trimmed by 1 base and 4 bases, with 7 bases remaining between them. This CDR3 is built from 13 residues. In germline, CDR1 is SGHVS, CDR2 FNYEAQ. For the CDR3, the DNA is TGTGCCAGCAGCTTAGTAGGGGGAGAGACCCAGTACTTC. Protein product: CASSLVGGETQYF.

The chain carries TRBV3-1 (or the pseudogene TRBV3-2) and TRBJ2-7; 7 bases are a match to TRBD1. CDR1 and CDR2 (germline): LGHDT, YNNKEL (reference sequence). V lost 4 bases to trimming and J lost 3 bases; unmatched junction nucleotides: 3. The CDR3 has 13 amino acids. The CDR3 protein is CASSLQGVYEQYF. The CDR3 DNA is TGTGCCAGCAGCCTCCAGGGGGTCTACGAGCAGTACTTC.

V gene TRBV4-3 combines with J gene TRBJ2-2; a possible D gene is TRBD1 (5 bases). The CDR3 totals 15 residues. Trimming stripped 3 bases from V and 6 bases from J, with 14 bases between. Per germline, CDR1 LGHNA and CDR2 YSLEER. The CDR3 sequence is CASSQQAGFSGELFF. CDR3 DNA sequence: TGCGCCAGCAGCCAGCAGGCAGGGTTTTCCGGGGAGCTGTTTTTT.

The CDR3 bases are TGTGCCAGCACCCCTACCATAATTAACACCGGGGAGCTGTTTTTT. This gives the protein CASTPTIINTGELFF. V usage is TRBV7-2 and J usage is TRBJ2-2; D not certain. The V end was cut by 7 bases, the J end by 2 bases, with 14 bases between. The V gene's germline CDR1 is SGHTA and CDR2 FQGNSA. This CDR3 region has 15 residues.

This clone has just one count. The chain couples TRBV5-4 to TRBJ2-1; D may be TRBD2 (5 bases). The CDR3 extends over 15 amino acids. Germline V gene lookup returns CDR1 SGHNT and CDR2 YYREEE (reference sequence). With 3 bases removed from V and 4 bases from J, the gap between germline ends came to 14 bases. The CDR3 loop is CASSSMGRGYNEQFF. The CDR3 bases are TGTGCCAGCAGCTCCATGGGGAGAGGGTACAATGAGCAGTTCTTC.

The chain employs TRBV2 and TRBJ2-7; 7 positions agree with TRBD2. CDR3 size: 16 residues. Germline loops: CDR1 SNHLY, CDR2 FYNNEI. V lost 6 bases, J lost 0 bases, and 11 bases stayed unmatched. For the CDR3, the DNA is TGTGCCAGCAGGCGCCTAGCGGTCCCTAGCTCCTACGAGCAGTACTTC. As protein: CASRRLAVPSSYEQYF.

This clone was detected once. The chain recombines TRBV27 with TRBJ2-2; perhaps TRBD1 as D (6 bases). Germline assignment: CDR1 MNHEY and CDR2 SMNVEV (reference sequence). Trimming stripped 5 bases from V and 7 bases from J, with 14 bases between. The CDR3 contains 14 residues. CDR3 DNA: TGTGCCAGCAGTCTCTTCAGGGGCGGCGGGGAGCTGTTTTTT. Its translation: CASSLFRGGGELFF.

This clone was recorded only once. At the DNA level, this CDR3 is encoded by other sequences in the same sample as well. The chain is built from TRBV28 and TRBJ2-7; 12 positions match TRBD2. This CDR3 contains 15 residues. Germline V gene data show CDR1 as MDHEN and CDR2 as SYDVKM. Losses at the gene ends were 3 bases for V and 4 bases for J; bases not matched to a gene: 4. CDR3 in amino acids: CASSLATSGSYEQYF. As DNA, the CDR3 is TGTGCCAGCAGTTTGGCGACTAGCGGGAGTTACGAGCAGTACTTC.

The chain links TRBV4-2 to TRBJ1-5; D perhaps matches TRBD1 (5 bases). This CDR3 contains 16 residues. Germline assignment: CDR1 LGHNA and CDR2 YNFKEQ. V gave up 0 bases and J gave up 3 bases, with 12 bases separating them. In nucleotides, the CDR3 is TGTGCCAGCAGCCAAGAGAGGGGCAGGCTCAATCAGCCCCAGCATTTT. This translates into CASSQERGRLNQPQHF.

The rearrangement links TRBV18 to TRBJ2-5; 7 nucleotides line up with TRBD2. Unmatched junction bases numbered 15, after V lost 2 bases and J lost 0 bases. Germline values: CDR1 KGHSH, CDR2 LQKENI. There are 19 residues in the CDR3. The CDR3 region has the DNA TGTGCCAGCTCACCAATACTATCAGCGGGACTATGGTACCAAGAGACCCAGTACTTC. Encoded protein: CASSPILSAGLWYQETQYF.

The J gene is TRBJ2-1, the V gene TRBV7-9; 9 bases are a match to TRBD2. The CDR3 sequence is 15 residues long. CDR1 and CDR2 from the germline V gene are SEHNR and FQNEAQ (reference sequence). In DNA, the CDR3 is TGTGCAGGAGTAGCGGGAGAGGGTTCCTACAATGAGCAGTTCTTC. Its protein is CAGVAGEGSYNEQFF.

The sample holds one count of this clone. The chain uses TRBV23-1 and TRBJ2-7; perhaps TRBD2 as D (6 bases). TRBV23-1 counts as an open reading frame of uncertain function. V lost 4 bases, J lost 6 bases, and 10 bases lay in between. The CDR3 loop spans 12 amino acids. The CDR3 DNA reads TGCGCCAGCAGTCCGGAGGGAGGCGAGCAGTACTTC. It encodes CASSPEGGEQYF.

The rearrangement links TRBV18 to TRBJ2-7; 7 positions match TRBD1. CDR3 length: 14 amino acids. Trimming took 5 bases from V and 4 from J; bases not matched to a gene: 8. From germline, CDR1 is KGHSH and CDR2 LQKENI. CDR3 protein: CASSSGTARYEQYF. The CDR3 nucleotides read TGTGCCAGCTCATCAGGGACAGCGCGGTACGAGCAGTACTTC. Based on the CDR3 plus reference TRBV18 and TRBJ2-7, the full variable domain is NAGVMQNPRHLVRRRGQEARLRCSPMKGHSHVYWYRQLPEEGLKFMVYLQKENIIDESGMPKERFSAEFPKEGPSILRIQQVVRGDSAAYFCASSSGTARYEQYFGPGTRLTVT.

The chain combines TRBV29-1 with TRBJ1-5; 8 bases align to TRBD1. The CDR3 spans 13 residues. Trimming took 7 bases from V and 1 from J; bases not matched to a gene: 3. Germline V gene lookup returns CDR1 SQVTM and CDR2 ANQGSEA. Here the CDR3 DNA reads TGCAGCGCCCGACAGGGGAGCAATCAGCCCCAGCATTTT. Its protein is CSARQGSNQPQHF.

The rearrangement uses TRBV28 and TRBJ2-1; 8 nucleotides agree with TRBD2. Germline CDR1 and CDR2: MDHEN and SYDVKM. The CDR3 consists of 15 residues. V trimming: 6 bases; J trimming: 6 bases; junction bases outside the gene matches: 10. CDR3 in DNA: TGTGCCAGCAGAAACAGCGGGAGAAACCCCAATGAGCAGTTCTTC. Its translation: CASRNSGRNPNEQFF. Full variable domain (missing parts from reference TRBV28 and TRBJ2-1): DVKVTQSSRYLVKRTGEKVFLECVQDMDHENMFWYRQDPGLGLRLIYFSYDVKMKEKGDIPEGYSVSREKKERFSLILESASTNQTSMYLCASRNSGRNPNEQFFGPGTRLTVL.

CDR3 in amino acids: CASSPDRGGNTIYF. CDR3 DNA sequence: TGTGCCAGCTCGCCGGACAGGGGTGGAAACACCATATATTTT. The genes are TRBV7-6 and TRBJ1-3; the match to TRBD1 covers 9 bases. V shed 8 bases, J shed 3 bases, and the junction held 5 bases outside the gene matches. The germline V gene has CDR1 SGHVS and CDR2 FNYEAQ. There are 14 residues in the CDR3.

This clone was found once. This chain uses TRBV5-1 with TRBJ1-1; D is uncertain. Looked up from germline, CDR1 is SGHRS and CDR2 is YFSETQ. The ends were cut back, 4 bases at V and 1 base at J, with 11 bases in the middle. The CDR3 loop spans 14 amino acids. CDR3 in DNA: TGCGCCAGCAGCCCCTCGGCAGCGAACACTGAAGCTTTCTTT. It encodes CASSPSAANTEAFF.

About this clone: The same CDR3 arises from other DNA sequences in this sample as well. The chain couples TRBV14 to TRBJ2-2; D gene uncertain. V was shortened by 1 base and J by 5 bases, with 8 bases between the two germline ends. CDR3 length: 14 residues. Germline lookup yields CDR1 SGHDN and CDR2 FVKESK. The CDR3 nucleotides read TGTGCCAGCAGCCAAGTCTTGCGGACCGGGGAGCTGTTTTTT. As protein: CASSQVLRTGELFF.

V and J are TRBV28 and TRBJ1-5, with TRBD1 matching over 9 bases. Germline assignment: CDR1 MDHEN and CDR2 SYDVKM. This CDR3 comprises 17 residues. V gave up 2 bases and J gave up 5 bases; unmatched junction bases: 10. This chain's CDR3 is CASSLRIGQGIDQPQHF. The CDR3 nucleotides are TGTGCCAGCAGTTTACGGATCGGACAGGGGATCGATCAGCCCCAGCATTTT. Full variable domain (missing parts from reference TRBV28 and TRBJ1-5): DVKVTQSSRYLVKRTGEKVFLECVQDMDHENMFWYRQDPGLGLRLIYFSYDVKMKEKGDIPEGYSVSREKKERFSLILESASTNQTSMYLCASSLRIGQGIDQPQHFGDGTRLSIL.

The chain carries TRBV7-9 and TRBJ1-5; 7 nucleotides match TRBD1. The CDR3 has 16 amino acids. V shed 1 base, J shed 0 bases, and the junction held 3 bases outside the gene matches. The V gene's germline CDR1 is SEHNR and CDR2 FQNEAQ (reference sequence). CDR3 in amino acids: CASSLGGTDSNQPQHF. Written as DNA, the CDR3 is TGTGCCAGCAGCTTAGGGGGGACAGATAGCAATCAGCCCCAGCATTTT.

The chain links TRBV13 to TRBJ2-7; D remains ambiguous. The CDR3 totals 12 residues. V lost 1 base to trimming and J lost 3 bases, with 4 bases between them. Germline loops: CDR1 PRHDT, CDR2 FYEKMQ (reference sequence). CDR3 residues: CASSLEDYEQYF. The CDR3 nucleotides are TGTGCCAGCAGCTTAGAGGACTACGAGCAGTACTTC.

This chain uses TRBV7-3 with TRBJ2-7; perhaps D is TRBD1 or TRBD2 (6 bases each). Germline CDR1 is SGHTA and CDR2 is FQGTGA. The germline V and J ends were trimmed by 1 base and 4 bases, with 11 bases remaining between them. CDR3 size: 14 residues. The DNA for the CDR3 is TGTGCCAGCAGCTTAAATTCGGGGGCGTACGAGCAGTACTTC. This encodes CASSLNSGAYEQYF.

This clone was seen a single time. The chain combines TRBV11-3 with TRBJ2-1; 9 nucleotides match TRBD1. In germline, CDR1 is SGHNT, CDR2 YENEEA. The CDR3 spans 15 residues. V trimming: 5 bases; J trimming: 7 bases; junction bases outside the gene matches: 9. CDR3 DNA sequence: TGTGCCAGCAGCCCACACAGGGGGCTATCAAATGAGCAGTTCTTC. It translates to CASSPHRGLSNEQFF.

This chain links TRBV7-6 with TRBJ2-1, with TRBD2 as a possible D gene (6 bases). Per the germline V gene, CDR1 is SGHVS and CDR2 is FNYEAQ. This CDR3 region has 16 residues. The V gene lost 2 bases and the J gene lost 0 bases, with 11 bases spanning the gap. CDR3 region: CASSLIGGISYNEQFF. CDR3 sequence (DNA): TGTGCCAGCAGCTTAATTGGCGGGATCTCCTACAATGAGCAGTTCTTC.

The J gene is TRBJ2-1, the V gene TRBV15, with TRBD2 matching 8 bases. Germline trimming cut 8 bases from V and 5 bases from J; bases unmatched to any gene: 11. This CDR3 comprises 15 residues. Germline lookup yields CDR1 LNHNV and CDR2 YYDKDF (reference sequence). CDR3 in DNA: TGTGCCACCCGGGGGGGGGAAAGCTTCCACAATGAGCAGTTCTTC. Translating gives CATRGGESFHNEQFF.

V and J are TRBV5-1 and TRBJ1-1, with 8 bases identical to TRBD1. Germline CDR1 and CDR2: SGHRS and YFSETQ. Trimming removed 1 base from V and 3 bases from J; junction bases left unmatched: 8. The CDR3 runs 16 residues. The CDR3 nucleotides are TGCGCCAGCAGCTTGAGGGGAGACAGGGGAGACACTGAAGCTTTCTTT. Its protein product is CASSLRGDRGDTEAFF. Full variable domain (outside the CDR3, taken from reference TRBV5-1 and TRBJ1-1): KAGVTQTPRYLIKTRGQQVTLSCSPISGHRSVSWYQQTPGQGLQFLFEYFSETQRNKGNFPGRFSGRQFSNSRSEMNVSTLELGDSALYLCASSLRGDRGDTEAFFGQGTRLTVV.